This TCR beta chain was sequenced in a study of blood T cell repertoires in COVID-19. Source study methods: Estimates of nucleated cell counts were drawn from the amplification of reference gene primers. The data were produced by immunoSEQ multiplex PCR, yet TCRdb's version contains in-frame clones alone and is incomplete. The V and J calls and clone size come from that table; D and trimming were worked out from the DNA. The sample has around 260,000 clones; about 90% are singletons. V trimming: 2 bases; J trimming: 4 bases; junction bases outside the gene matches: 9. Germline V gene lookup returns CDR1 LGHNT and CDR2 FRNRAP. This CDR3 is 16 amino acids long.

The sequencing input was peripheral blood. V usage is TRBV12-5 and J usage is TRBJ2-7; 9 bases fit TRBD1. This sequence originates from a woman between 40 and 50 years old who had recovered from COVID-19. The CDR3 region has the DNA TGTGCTAGTGGTTTGCCCTGGGGACAGGGACAGTACGAGCAGTACTTC. Protein sequence: CASGLPWGQGQYEQYF.